The rows below give T cell receptor beta chains drawn from one sample of a study of shared clonotypes between healthy human individuals. Profiled with immunoSEQ multiplex PCR; TCRdb holds only in-frame clones, not every one. The sample includes millions of clones, approximately 94% of them seen just once. Specimen: naive CD8+ T cells from PBMCs. Source of these receptors: a man aged 18 to 29 in good health. Some clones in this sample may be carry-over from other donors' samples. The CDR3 runs from the conserved cysteine through the conserved F or W. Fields, in order: J gene, V gene, D gene, clone size, CDR3 protein, CDR3 DNA. D genes are given only for firm matches. Only part of the rows carry a size: once, few, many, or a class if the clone is expanded.

TRBJ1-1 | TRBV7-2 | . | . | CASGVALGTEAFF | TGTGCCAGCGGGGTCGCTCTAGGCACTGAAGCTTTCTTT
TRBJ2-7 | TRBV29-1 | TRBD1 | . | CSVYTGTGPYEQYF | TGCAGCGTTTACACCGGGACAGGTCCCTACGAGCAGTACTTC
TRBJ2-7 | TRBV16 | . | . | CASSPVPGAYEQYF | TGTGCCAGCAGCCCAGTCCCGGGAGCCTACGAGCAGTACTTC
TRBJ2-2 | TRBV27 | TRBD2 | . | CASSFAGTSGAANTGELFF | TGTGCCAGCAGTTTCGCCGGGACTAGCGGGGCCGCGAACACCGGGGAGCTGTTTTTT
TRBJ2-7 | TRBV4-2 | TRBD2 | . | CASSHYLAGAAEQYF | TGTGCCAGCAGCCACTATCTAGCGGGAGCCGCCGAGCAGTACTTC
TRBJ2-6 | TRBV27 | . | . | CASSFIPSGANVLTF | TGTGCCAGCAGTTTTATCCCCTCTGGGGCCAACGTCCTGACTTTC
TRBJ2-7 | TRBV4-2 | . | . | CASSQGGAGAYEQYF | TGTGCCAGCAGCCAAGGGGGGGCCGGGGCCTACGAGCAGTACTTC
TRBJ2-3 | TRBV28 | . | . | CASSFSRVGDTQYF | TGTGCCAGCAGTTTTAGCAGGGTTGGAGATACGCAGTATTTT
TRBJ1-4 | TRBV6-1 | . | . | CASSDWGAREKLFF | TGTGCCAGCAGTGATTGGGGGGCGCGGGAAAAACTGTTTTTT
TRBJ2-1 | TRBV6-4 | TRBD1 | . | CASSDWATGLNEQFF | TGTGCCAGCAGTGACTGGGCGACAGGGCTCAATGAGCAGTTCTTC
TRBJ1-5 | TRBV4-1 | . | . | CASSQVGGVSNQPQHF | TGCGCCAGCAGCCAAGTGGGGGGGGTTAGCAATCAGCCCCAGCATTTT
TRBJ2-5 | TRBV7-3 | . | . | CASSLTLKETQYF | TGTGCCAGCAGCTTAACGTTAAAGGAGACCCAGTACTTC
TRBJ2-7 | TRBV14 | TRBD2 | . | CASSSGSGILYEQYF | TGTGCCAGCAGCAGCGGGAGCGGGATTTTATACGAGCAGTACTTC
TRBJ1-5 | TRBV6-1 | . | . | CASSELANYSNQPQHF | TGTGCCAGCAGTGAACTGGCTAATTATAGCAATCAGCCCCAGCATTTT
TRBJ2-5 | TRBV7-9 | . | . | CASKAIGETQYF | TGTGCCAGCAAAGCAATAGGGGAGACCCAGTACTTC
TRBJ1-2 | TRBV27 | . | . | CASRDSFYGYTF | TGTGCCAGCAGGGACAGCTTCTATGGCTACACCTTC
TRBJ1-5 | TRBV28 | TRBD1 | . | CAVEVGQQFIAGNQPQHF | TGTGCCGTCGAGGTGGGACAGCAATTTATAGCTGGCAATCAGCCCCAGCATTTT
TRBJ2-7 | TRBV9 | . | . | CASSGGGFSTYEQYF | TGTGCCAGCAGCGGTGGGGGGTTTTCAACCTACGAGCAGTACTTC
TRBJ1-4 | TRBV11-3 | TRBD1 | . | CASSFRTGTTNEKLFF | TGTGCCAGCAGCTTCCGGACAGGAACAACTAATGAAAAACTGTTTTTT
TRBJ2-1 | TRBV7-9 | . | . | CASSIIADNEQFF | TGTGCCAGCAGTATAATAGCGGACAATGAGCAGTTCTTC
TRBJ1-5 | TRBV7-9 | . | few | CASSFSGAHQPQHF | TGTGCCAGCAGCTTCTCAGGGGCCCATCAGCCCCAGCATTTT
TRBJ2-1 | TRBV5-8 | . | . | CASSLGAAVPEVEQFF | TGTGCCAGCAGCTTGGGGGCGGCAGTCCCGGAGGTTGAGCAGTTCTTC
TRBJ2-7 | TRBV7-6 | . | . | CASSPSGYEQYF | TGTGCCAGCAGCCCAAGTGGCTACGAGCAGTACTTC
TRBJ1-1 | TRBV7-9 | . | . | CASSYPRGTNTEAFF | TGTGCCAGCAGCTACCCCCGGGGGACGAACACTGAAGCTTTCTTT
TRBJ2-5 | TRBV7-6 | TRBD2 | . | CASSLLAGARETQYF | TGTGCCAGCAGCCTCCTAGCGGGAGCCCGAGAGACCCAGTACTTC
TRBJ2-3 | TRBV27 | . | . | CASRGINTQYF | TGTGCCAGCAGGGGTATAAATACGCAGTATTTT
TRBJ2-5 | TRBV18 | TRBD2 | . | CASSPPQLAGVLETQYF | TGTGCCAGCTCACCACCGCAGCTAGCGGGAGTTTTGGAGACCCAGTACTTC
TRBJ1-1 | TRBV1 | . | . | CTSSHRQGGTTEAFF | TGCACCAGCAGCCATAGACAGGGGGGTACCACTGAAGCTTTCTTT
TRBJ1-2 | TRBV14 | TRBD1 | . | CASSQDRGLDGYTF | TGTGCCAGCAGCCAAGACAGGGGGCTGGATGGCTACACCTTC
TRBJ2-7 | TRBV19 | . | . | CASSIGRRSSDTAREQYF | TGTGCCAGTAGTATAGGTCGTCGGTCTTCGGATACCGCTAGGGAGCAGTACTTC
TRBJ2-2 | TRBV7-9 | TRBD2 | once | CASSRALAGANTGELFF | TGTGCCAGCAGCCGAGCACTAGCGGGAGCCAACACCGGGGAGCTGTTTTTT
TRBJ2-1 | TRBV13 | . | . | CASSLGAGSDEQFF | TGTGCCAGCAGCTTAGGGGCAGGAAGTGATGAGCAGTTCTTC
TRBJ1-2 | TRBV7-9 | TRBD1 | . | CASSLDPTGSYGYTF | TGTGCCAGCAGCTTAGATCCGACAGGGTCGTATGGCTACACCTTC
TRBJ2-5 | TRBV7-2 | . | . | CASSLELAAQETQYF | TGTGCCAGCAGCTTAGAACTGGCGGCACAAGAGACCCAGTACTTC
TRBJ2-1 | TRBV19 | . | . | CASTAEGLHEQFF | TGTGCCAGTACCGCGGAGGGCCTCCATGAGCAGTTCTTC
TRBJ2-1 | TRBV9 | . | . | CASSGRNNAWGNEQFF | TGTGCCAGCAGCGGTCGGAACAACGCCTGGGGGAATGAGCAGTTCTTC
TRBJ2-5 | TRBV15 | . | . | CATSPPEGETQYF | TGTGCCACCAGCCCCCCGGAGGGCGAGACCCAGTACTTC